Following are 30 T cell receptor beta chains from one sample sequenced in a study of glioma-infiltrating T cells. TCR alpha and beta CDR3 regions were amplified from RNA using iRepertoire nested multiplex PCR. MiXCR was run by TCRdb on the multiplex PCR reads, yielding one entry per CDR3 protein. The sample carries roughly 120,000 distinct CDR3 sequences, roughly 24% recorded once. The sample comprised glioma tissue, nonneoplastic brain tissue, or PBMCs (not recorded which). The receptors shown here come from a human donor with low-grade glioma or glioblastoma, undergoing nonglioma brain surgery, or in good health (not recorded which).

This clonotype was picked up a small number of times. The chain couples TRBV5-4 to TRBJ2-5; a weak D match, TRBD1 (6 bases). The CDR3 covers 15 residues. The V and J ends lost 1 base and 1 base respectively, with 11 bases between them. Per the germline V gene, CDR1 is SGHNT and CDR2 is YYREEE (reference sequence). CDR3: CASSLFRTAQETQYF. The CDR3, as DNA: TGTGCCAGCAGCTTGTTTAGGACAGCCCAAGAGACCCAGTACTTC. Variable domain in full (rest from reference TRBV5-4 and TRBJ2-5): ETGVTQSPTHLIKTRGQQVTLRCSSQSGHNTVSWYQQALGQGPQFIFQYYREEENGRGNFPPRFSGLQFPNYSSELNVNALELDDSALYLCASSLFRTAQETQYFGPGTRLLVL.

The J gene is TRBJ1-2, the V gene TRBV5-4; D is undetermined. Trimming removed 0 bases from V and 5 bases from J, with 14 bases in between. Germline CDR1 reads SGHNT; CDR2 reads YYREEE (reference sequence). This CDR3 spans 15 amino acids. The CDR3 here is CASSLENAGLYGYTF. The CDR3, as DNA: TGTGCCAGCAGCTTGGAAAATGCAGGCCTTTATGGCTACACCTTC. Looking up the rest from reference TRBV5-4 and TRBJ1-2 gives the full variable domain: ETGVTQSPTHLIKTRGQQVTLRCSSQSGHNTVSWYQQALGQGPQFIFQYYREEENGRGNFPPRFSGLQFPNYSSELNVNALELDDSALYLCASSLENAGLYGYTFGSGTRLTVV.

This clonotype was detected once. A much more abundant neighbour one base away suggests this may be a read error. The chain carries TRBV7-9 and TRBJ2-3, with D hard to call. The V gene's germline CDR1 is SEHNR and CDR2 FQNEAQ (reference sequence). The CDR3 is 12 amino acids. The CDR3 sequence is CASRLERDTQYF. CDR3 DNA sequence: TGTGCCAGCCGCTTAGAAAGGGATACGCAGTATTTT.

This clonotype was counted only a few times. V usage is TRBV7-9 and J usage is TRBJ2-7; 8 bases map to TRBD2. Germline V CDR1 and CDR2: SEHNR, FQNEAQ (reference sequence). The CDR3 totals 15 residues. The J segment lost 6 bases and the V segment lost 0 bases, leaving 7 bases of the junction unmatched. CDR3 amino acids: CASSLAGGRYGEQYF. DNA of the CDR3: TGTGCCAGCAGCTTAGCGGGCGGGAGGTATGGCGAGCAGTACTTC.

This clonotype was picked up many times. This sequence joins TRBV15 and TRBJ2-7; no clear D gene. This CDR3 spans 13 amino acids. Germline lookup yields CDR1 LNHNV and CDR2 YYDKDF (reference sequence). The V and J ends lost 0 bases and 6 bases respectively, with 9 bases between them. As DNA, the CDR3 is TGTGCCACCAGCAGAGATCAGGATGGCGAGCAGTACTTC. Translated, it gives CATSRDQDGEQYF.

This clonotype was picked up many times. The rearrangement joins TRBV28 to TRBJ2-2; maybe TRBD1 (5 bases). Germline CDR1 reads MDHEN; CDR2 reads SYDVKM. This CDR3 region has 17 residues. Trimming pared 3 bases from V and 1 base from J, leaving 15 bases between. The CDR3 loop reads CASSFILQALNTGELFF. The DNA of the CDR3 is TGTGCCAGCAGTTTTATTTTACAGGCTTTGAACACCGGGGAGCTGTTTTTT.

Note on this clonotype: A clone one base away is much larger, so this may be a read error. The rearrangement uses TRBV7-9 and TRBJ1-2; unclear D gene. Looked up from germline, CDR1 is SEHNR and CDR2 is FQNEAQ (reference sequence). The CDR3 runs to 17 residues. Between the trimmed V and J ends, which lost 0 bases and 3 bases, there was a span of 17 bases. The CDR3 loop is CASSLALRLVPDYGYTF. CDR3 nucleotides: TGTGCCAGCAGCTTAGCTCTTAGACTGGTTCCGGACTATGGCTACACCTTC.

This clonotype is medium-sized in the sample. The CDR3 DNA reads as TGTGCCAGCGAAGGACAGGGAACCTACGAGCAGTACTTC. Translated: CASEGQGTYEQYF. V gene TRBV6-1 combines with J gene TRBJ2-7, with TRBD1 identical over 8 bases. CDR3 size: 13 residues. Germline lookup yields CDR1 MNHNS and CDR2 SASEGT. The V segment lost 8 bases and the J segment 2 bases; nucleotides outside the gene matches: 5.

This clonotype came up many times. The chain uses TRBV19 and TRBJ2-1, with 10 bases identical to TRBD2. The V gene end was trimmed by 5 bases and the J gene end by 7 bases; junction bases not matched to a gene: 5. The CDR3 sequence is 14 residues long. Per the germline V gene, CDR1 is LNHDA and CDR2 is SQIVND (reference sequence). The chain's CDR3 is CASSPLAGENEQFF. The CDR3 DNA follows: TGTGCCAGTAGTCCCCTAGCGGGAGAGAATGAGCAGTTCTTC.

This clonotype appeared many times. V and J are TRBV20-1 and TRBJ2-7, with 12 bases identical to TRBD2. Germline V lookup: CDR1 DFQATT, CDR2 SNEGSKA (reference sequence). J lost 3 bases, V lost 5 bases, and 8 bases had no gene match. CDR3 size: 15 residues. The CDR3 DNA follows: TGCAGTGCTCCATCGCTAGCGGGAGGGAACTACGAGCAGTACTTC. Translation: CSAPSLAGGNYEQYF.

This clonotype was seen repeatedly, ten times or more. This chain uses TRBV12-3 or TRBV12-4 with TRBJ2-1; unclear D gene. V was shortened by 6 bases and J by 14 bases, with 17 bases between the two germline ends. The length of the CDR3 is 12 residues. The CDR3 is CASSPSGLVEFF. DNA of the CDR3: TGTGCCAGCAGCCCTAGTGGGCTAGTTGAGTTCTTC.

For this clonotype: This may stem from a read error, because a much larger clone lies one nucleotide away. The chain is built from TRBV5-1 and TRBJ1-6; TRBD1 matches 9 bases. Germline V gene data show CDR1 as SGHRS and CDR2 as YFSETQ. V lost 5 bases, J lost 5 bases, and 5 bases stayed unmatched. The CDR3 length is 15 residues. For the CDR3, the DNA is TGCGCCAGCAGGAAACAGGGGGCGGATAATTCACCCCTCCACTTT. This encodes CASRKQGADNSPLHF.

This clonotype showed up many times. V gene TRBV27 combines with J gene TRBJ2-1; weak D call: TRBD2 (5 bases). The CDR3 spans 15 residues. The V end lost 3 bases, the J end lost 4 bases, and 13 bases lay between the germline ends. The V gene's germline CDR1 is MNHEY and CDR2 SMNVEV (reference sequence). Here the CDR3 reads CASSLMGSGYNEQFF. CDR3 coding DNA: TGTGCCAGCAGTTTGATGGGGAGCGGATACAATGAGCAGTTCTTC.

In regard to this clonotype: This may be a read error, as it is one base from a much larger clone. This chain connects TRBV6-1 to TRBJ2-1; 8 nucleotides line up with TRBD2. CDR1 is MNHNS, CDR2 SASEGT, per germline. CDR3 length: 15 residues. V shed 6 bases and J 7 bases; nucleotides not matched to a gene: 11. The CDR3 loop reads CASSRGLEGKNEQFF. The CDR3 DNA follows: TGTGCCAGCAGCAGGGGACTAGAAGGGAAAAATGAGCAGTTCTTC.

Comment on this clonotype: The junction shows a germline mismatch at one end, possibly a read error. This chain connects TRBV20-1 to TRBJ1-5; D possibly corresponds to TRBD1 (6 bases). The CDR3 extends over 15 amino acids. Germline V lookup: CDR1 DFQATT, CDR2 SNEGSKA (reference sequence). The CDR3 DNA reads TGCAGTGATAGACCGACAGGAGATAGCAACCAGCCCCAGCATTTT. This gives the protein CSDRPTGDSNQPQHF.

This clonotype was recorded many times. The rearrangement joins TRBV12-3 or TRBV12-4 to TRBJ2-7, with TRBD1 matching over 7 bases. V shed 0 bases and J 12 bases; nucleotides not matched to a gene: 8. The CDR3 extends over 13 amino acids. The CDR3 sequence is CASSLARDSRGYF. CDR3 coding DNA: TGTGCCAGCAGTTTAGCTAGGGACAGCCGTGGGTACTTC.

Remarks on this clonotype: At one boundary the junction diverges from the germline segment, which might be a read error. The chain's CDR3 is CASSKRGWDTKYF. In DNA, the CDR3 is TGTGCCAGCAGCAAGCGGGGATGGGATACCAAGTATTTC. The chain joins TRBV14 to TRBJ2-5, with 7 bases identical to TRBD2. The CDR3 contains 13 residues. CDR1 and CDR2 (germline): SGHDN, FVKESK. The entire variable domain, with the rest obtained from reference TRBV14 and TRBJ2-5, is as follows: EAGVTQFPSHSVIEKGQTVTLRCDPISGHDNLYWYRRVMGKEIKFLLHFVKESKQDESGMPNNRFLAERTGGTYSTLKVQPAELEDSGVYFCASSKRGWDTKYFGPGTRLLVL.

At least ten counts were recorded for this clonotype. The rearrangement links TRBV27 to TRBJ2-5; 11 positions match TRBD1. CDR1 and CDR2 from the germline V gene are MNHEY and SMNVEV (reference sequence). Germline trimming cut 5 bases from V and 5 bases from J; bases unmatched to any gene: 7. The CDR3 loop spans 15 amino acids. CDR3 sequence (DNA): TGTGCCAGCAGTACAAGGACAGGGGGCGTGGAGACCCAGTACTTC. It encodes CASSTRTGGVETQYF.

This clonotype was seen at least ten times. The chain joins TRBV3-1 to TRBJ2-3; 8 bases are a match to TRBD2. The CDR3 spans 17 residues. With 4 bases clipped from V and 2 bases from J, the junction kept 11 bases outside the gene matches. Germline-derived CDR1 and CDR2 are LGHDT and YNNKEL (reference sequence). CDR3 in DNA: TGTGCCAGCAGCCTCGGTCTAGCGGGCCCTGACACAGATACGCAGTATTTT. Amino acid sequence: CASSLGLAGPDTDTQYF.

This clonotype was observed at least ten times. The chain couples TRBV7-8 to TRBJ2-3, with TRBD1 as a possible D gene (6 bases). CDR3 size: 19 residues. Trimming pared 1 base from V and 2 bases from J, leaving 22 bases between. The V gene's germline CDR1 is SGHVS and CDR2 FQNEAQ. DNA for the CDR3: TGTGCCAGCAGCTTAGGTGTGTGGGGGACCGGGACAAACACAGATACGCAGTATTTT. This encodes CASSLGVWGTGTNTDTQYF.

Concerning this clonotype itself: A much larger clone lies one base from this, so it may be a read error. The CDR3 here is CTSSQRTSGHEQYF. In nucleotides, the CDR3 is TGCACCAGCAGCCAACGGACTAGCGGTCACGAGCAGTACTTC. The chain joins TRBV4-1 to TRBJ2-7, with 10 bases that match TRBD2. There are 14 residues in the CDR3. Germline loops: CDR1 MGHRA, CDR2 YSYEKL.

This clonotype was observed many times. The chain carries TRBV20-1 and TRBJ2-7, with 10 nucleotides matching TRBD1. V gave up 6 bases and J gave up 4 bases; unmatched junction bases: 9. Germline CDR1 and CDR2: DFQATT and SNEGSKA (reference sequence). The length of the CDR3 is 14 residues. CDR3 sequence: CSAKRQGALYEQYF. DNA for the CDR3: TGCAGTGCCAAGCGACAGGGGGCTTTATACGAGCAGTACTTC.

This clonotype was picked up many times. This chain uses TRBV20-1 with TRBJ1-1; 10 nucleotides match TRBD1. The CDR3 has 14 residues. The germline V gene encodes CDR1 DFQATT and CDR2 SNEGSKA (reference sequence). Trimming at V came to 5 bases and at J to 0 bases, leaving 3 bases not matched to a gene. This chain's CDR3 is CSAGGQGLNTEAFF. As DNA, the CDR3 is TGCAGTGCTGGGGGACAGGGGCTGAACACTGAAGCTTTCTTT.

This clonotype was observed a few times. The chain couples TRBV19 to TRBJ1-2; unclear D gene. CDR1 and CDR2 from the germline V gene are LNHDA and SQIVND (reference sequence). CDR3 size: 14 residues. V gave up 3 bases and J gave up 6 bases, with 14 bases separating them. CDR3 DNA sequence: TGTGCCAGTAGTATGTTTGCAGTAGGTGATGGCTACACCTTC. Its protein product is CASSMFAVGDGYTF. The full variable domain, rest sourced from reference TRBV19 and TRBJ1-2, is DGGITQSPKYLFRKEGQNVTLSCEQNLNHDAMYWYRQDPGQGLRLIYYSQIVNDFQKGDIAEGYSVSREKKESFPLTVTSAQKNPTAFYLCASSMFAVGDGYTFGSGTRLTVV.

A word on this clonotype: A much larger clone sits a single nucleotide away, making a read error possible. The rearrangement uses TRBV5-4 and TRBJ2-3; D is perhaps TRBD2 (5 bases). CDR3 length: 15 residues. V was trimmed by 4 bases and J by 4 bases, leaving 16 bases between them. In germline, CDR1 is SGHNT, CDR2 YYREEE (reference sequence). The CDR3 nucleotides are TGTGCCAGCAGCCCAACTAGAGGGAACCCAGATACGCAGTATTTT. Its translation: CASSPTRGNPDTQYF.

Note on this clonotype: A read error is possible here, since a much larger clone lies one base away. The chain employs TRBV6-5 and TRBJ1-2; possibly TRBD1 for D (6 bases). The CDR3 has 13 amino acids. V lost 10 bases and J lost 4, with 16 bases in between. CDR1 is MNHEY, CDR2 SVGAGI, per germline. The CDR3 DNA reads TGTGCCATCATCCCAGGGGTAGGCTATGGCTACACCTTC. This sequence encodes CAIIPGVGYGYTF.

This clonotype was observed at least ten times. This sequence joins TRBV20-1 and TRBJ1-5, with D possibly TRBD1 on 5 matching bases. The CDR3 is made up of 15 amino acids. The germline CDR1 and CDR2 sequences are DFQATT and SNEGSKA (reference sequence). Trimming pared 3 bases from V and 3 bases from J, leaving 15 bases between. CDR3: CSASQEGRTNQPQHF. The CDR3, as DNA: TGCAGTGCTAGTCAGGAGGGGCGAACCAATCAGCCCCAGCATTTT.

At least ten counts were recorded for this clonotype. The V call is TRBV7-6, the J call TRBJ2-1, with 11 bases that match TRBD2. Losses at the gene ends were 4 bases for V and 4 bases for J; bases not matched to a gene: 3. CDR1 and CDR2 from the germline V gene are SGHVS and FNYEAQ. This CDR3 is 15 amino acids long. The CDR3 DNA is TGTGCCAGCAGCTCGGGACTAGCGGAATACAATGAGCAGTTCTTC. Translating gives CASSSGLAEYNEQFF.

The chain uses TRBV6-1 and TRBJ2-3, with 9 bases fitting TRBD2. V lost 6 bases and J lost 5; bases outside the gene matches: 6. Per the germline V gene, CDR1 is MNHNS and CDR2 is SASEGT. This CDR3 is built from 14 residues. The CDR3: CASRVAGVKDTQYF. For the CDR3, the DNA is TGTGCCAGCAGAGTAGCGGGAGTTAAAGATACGCAGTATTTT.

This clonotype was seen repeatedly, ten times or more. The chain combines TRBV5-4 with TRBJ2-3, with TRBD2 as a possible D gene (6 bases). The CDR3 has 15 residues. Deletions cut 0 bases from V and 4 bases from J, with 12 bases between. Germline V gene lookup returns CDR1 SGHNT and CDR2 YYREEE (reference sequence). The CDR3 DNA reads as TGTGCCAGCAGCTTGGAGGCGGGGCCCGCAGATACGCAGTATTTT. It encodes CASSLEAGPADTQYF.